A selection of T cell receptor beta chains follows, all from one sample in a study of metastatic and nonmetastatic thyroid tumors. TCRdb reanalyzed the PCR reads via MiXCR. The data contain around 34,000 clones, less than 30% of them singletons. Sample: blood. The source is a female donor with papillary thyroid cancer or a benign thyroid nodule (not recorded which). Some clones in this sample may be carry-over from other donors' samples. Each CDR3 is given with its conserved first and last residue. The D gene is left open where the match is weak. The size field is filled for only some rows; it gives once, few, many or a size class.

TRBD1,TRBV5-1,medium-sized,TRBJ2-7,TGCGCCAGCAGCTTCGGGACAGGAGCCTACGAGCAGTACTTC,CASSFGTGAYEQYF
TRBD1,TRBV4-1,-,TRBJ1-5,TGCGCCAGCAGCCAAGTTGGGACAGGGGGCGAGAATCATCCCCAGCATTTT,CASSQVGTGGENHPQHF
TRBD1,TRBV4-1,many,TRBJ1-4,TGCGCCAGCAGTCAGACAGGGATTAATGAAAAACTGTTTTTT,CASSQTGINEKLFF
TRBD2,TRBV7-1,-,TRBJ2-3,TGTGCCAGCAGCTCCTGGACTCGTCCCGCTAGCGGGAGTATCACAGATACGCAGTATTTT,CASSSWTRPASGSITDTQYF
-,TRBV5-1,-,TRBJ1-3,TGCGCCAGCAGCTTTGGAAGTTACTCTGGAAACACAAGATATTTT,CASSFGSYSGNTRYF
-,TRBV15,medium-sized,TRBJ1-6,TGTGCCACCAGCAGAGATCTACCAAGGGGCCATTCACCCCTCCACTTT,CATSRDLPRGHSPLHF
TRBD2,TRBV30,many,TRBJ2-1,TGTGCCTGGGAGGGGATAGCGGGAGGGACCTACAATGAGCAGTTCTTC,CAWEGIAGGTYNEQFF
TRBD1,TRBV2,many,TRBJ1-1,TGTGCCAGCAGAGGACAGGGAGTCTGGACTGAAGCTTTCTTT,CASRGQGVWTEAFF
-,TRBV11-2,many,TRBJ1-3,TGTGCCAGCAGCTTAGAGGGACTCACGAACTCTGGAAACACCATATATTTT,CASSLEGLTNSGNTIYF
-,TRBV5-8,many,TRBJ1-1,TGTGCCAGCAGCTTGGAGAGGGACACTGAAGCTTTCTTT,CASSLERDTEAFF
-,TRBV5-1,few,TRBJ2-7,TGCGCCAGCAGCGGGGGCCTGGGGGCCTACGAGCAGTACTTC,CASSGGLGAYEQYF
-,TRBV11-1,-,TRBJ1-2,TGTGCCAGCAGCTTACCGGACGGATACTATGGCTACACCTTC,CASSLPDGYYGYTF
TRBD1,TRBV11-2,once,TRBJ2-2,TGTGCCAGCAGCTTGGGGCAAGACAGGGGGCCGGACGGGGAGCTGTTTTTT,CASSLGQDRGPDGELFF
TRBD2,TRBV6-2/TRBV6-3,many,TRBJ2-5,TGTGCCAGCAGCCGGGGGGAGCAAGAGACCCAGTACTTC,CASSRGEQETQYF
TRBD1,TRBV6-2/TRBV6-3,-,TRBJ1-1,TGTGCCAGCAGTTACTCGACAGGGGAAGCTTTCTTT,CASSYSTGEAFF
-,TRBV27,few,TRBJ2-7,TGTGCCAGCATCGGATTTCGTTATCACTACGAGCAGTACTTC,CASIGFRYHYEQYF
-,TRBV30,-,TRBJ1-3,TGTGCCTTAAGTAGGGTGAGCTCTGGAAACACCATATATTTT,CALSRVSSGNTIYF
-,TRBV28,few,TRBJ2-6,TGTGCCAGCAGTCCTCCCCAAGCAGGACCTGGGGCCAACGTCCTGACTTTC,CASSPPQAGPGANVLTF
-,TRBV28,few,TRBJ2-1,TGTGCCAGCAGAAGCAGAGGGGGGCATAGCTCCTACAATGAGCAGTTCTTC,CASRSRGGHSSYNEQFF
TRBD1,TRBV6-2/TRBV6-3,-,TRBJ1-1,TGTGCCAGCAGTTACCGCGGACAGGGTGGCCCTGAAGCTTTCTTT,CASSYRGQGGPEAFF
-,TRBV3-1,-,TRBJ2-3,TGTGCCAGCAGCCAAAACACCTTCGGAGCGCGGTATTCGCAGTATTTT,CASSQNTFGARYSQYF
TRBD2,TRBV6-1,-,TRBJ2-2,TGTGCCAGCAGATGGACTAGCCAGGGTACCCGGGAGCTGTTTTTT,CASRWTSQGTRELFF
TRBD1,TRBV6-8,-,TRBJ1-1,TGCGCCACTTCACCCCGCCGGACAGGCAAAGCTTTCTTT,CATSPRRTGKAFF
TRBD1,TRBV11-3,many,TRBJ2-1,TGTGCCAGCAACCGGGACAGCTCCTACAATGAGCAGTTCTTC,CASNRDSSYNEQFF
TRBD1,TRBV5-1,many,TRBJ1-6,TGCGCCAGCAGCGATGGGACAGGGTCAACATCGACCCTCCACTTT,CASSDGTGSTSTLHF
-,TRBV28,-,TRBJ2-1,TGTGCCAGCAGTCCAGCGAGAGGGCAGTACAATGAGCAGTTCTTC,CASSPARGQYNEQFF
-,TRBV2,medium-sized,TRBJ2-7,TGTGCCAGCAGTTCCTACGAGCAGTACTTC,CASSSYEQYF
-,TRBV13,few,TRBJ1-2,TGTGCCAGCAGCTTAGCCTACAATGGCTACACCTTC,CASSLAYNGYTF
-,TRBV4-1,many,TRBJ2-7,TGCGCCAGCAGCCCAGCTATCCTGCGGGACACCCCCTACGAGCAGTACTTC,CASSPAILRDTPYEQYF
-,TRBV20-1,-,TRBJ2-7,TGCAGTGCTAGAGAGACCTATTACGAGCAGTACTTC,CSARETYYEQYF
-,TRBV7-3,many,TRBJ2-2,TGTGCCAGCAGCCCCTCCGGGGCCCCCGGGGAGCTGTTTTTT,CASSPSGAPGELFF
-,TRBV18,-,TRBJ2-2,TGTGCCAGCTCATCAATCGTTATCTTGGGCGGGCACACCGGGGAGCTGTTTTTT,CASSSIVILGGHTGELFF
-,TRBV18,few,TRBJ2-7,TGTGCCAGCTCACCACCGGGAGGCCAGTACGAGCAGTACTTC,CASSPPGGQYEQYF
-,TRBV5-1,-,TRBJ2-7,TGCGCCAGCAAGAGTGACTACGATCAGTACTTC,CASKSDYDQYF
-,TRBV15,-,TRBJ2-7,TGTGCCACCAGCACAGAAGTGTACTACGCGTACGAGCAGTACTTC,CATSTEVYYAYEQYF
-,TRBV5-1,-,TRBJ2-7,TGCGCCAGCAGCTGGGAGACTTCAACTATGGGGGAGCAGTACTTC,CASSWETSTMGEQYF
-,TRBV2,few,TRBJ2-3,TGTGCCAGCACGGCGCCGGGACTTAGCACAGATACGCAGTATTTT,CASTAPGLSTDTQYF
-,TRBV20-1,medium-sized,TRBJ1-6,TGCAGTGCTACCAAGGACAGAGATAATTCACCCCTCCACTTT,CSATKDRDNSPLHF
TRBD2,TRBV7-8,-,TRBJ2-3,TGTACCAGCAGCCCGCTGACTAGCCAGTCAGATACGCAGTATTTT,CTSSPLTSQSDTQYF
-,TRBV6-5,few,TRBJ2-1,TGTGCCAGCAGTTCCGTCGGACAGTTTAGCAATGAGCAGTTCTTC,CASSSVGQFSNEQFF
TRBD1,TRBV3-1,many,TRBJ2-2,TGTGCCAGCAGCACTGGACAGGGGACCGGGGAGCTGTTTTTT,CASSTGQGTGELFF
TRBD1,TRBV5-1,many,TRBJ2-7,TGCGCCAGCAGCTTGGGAGCGACAGGGCTCTCCTACGAGCAGTACTTC,CASSLGATGLSYEQYF
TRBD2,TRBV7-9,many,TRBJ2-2,TGTGCCAGCAGCGAATCGGGACTAGCGTGGCCCCCGGTCATCACCGGGGAGCTGTTTTTT,CASSESGLAWPPVITGELFF
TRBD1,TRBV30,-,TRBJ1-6,TGTGCCTGTGGACAGGGAGGAAATTCACCCCTCCACTTT,CACGQGGNSPLHF
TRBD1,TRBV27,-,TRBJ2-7,TGTGCCAGCAGTTACTACAGGGGTAGGTACGAGCAGTGCTTC,CASSYYRGRYEQCF
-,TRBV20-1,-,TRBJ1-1,TGCAGTGCCGATTGGGGGGTCGGGCCGAACACTGAAGCTTTCTTT,CSADWGVGPNTEAFF